This TCR beta chain was identified during a study of CD8 T cells in ankylosing spondylitis. Overall study findings and caveats: Past research had described some motif variants in reactive arthritis synovial fluid and blood. The study identified a TCR beta motif of 7 or 8 highly homologous variants that appeared characteristic of ankylosing spondylitis blood.

About this clonotype: Antigen unknown.

The CDR3 has 13 residues. Germline loops: CDR1 DFQATT, CDR2 SNEGSKA (reference sequence). Trimming cost V 6 bases and J 5 bases, with 17 bases left between them. Making the TCR beta libraries involved quantitative 5'-RACE with molecular barcodes. MiXCR, run by TCRdb on the 5' RACE reads, gives a single entry per CDR3 protein. This table holds just over 300,000 distinct CDR3 sequences, less than 25% found once. Specimen: blood, either unsorted or a sorted T cell fraction (not recorded which). The chain recombines TRBV20-1 with TRBJ2-7, with D possibly called TRBD1 or TRBD2 (5 bases each). This TCR was sampled from a female donor with ankylosing spondylitis or in good health (not recorded which). CDR3 DNA: TGCAGTGCAAACGCCGGGGCTCGTAACGAGCAGTACTTC. Translated: CSANAGARNEQYF.